This TCR beta chain was captured by sequencing in a study of CD8 T cells in ankylosing spondylitis. V was clipped by 5 bases and J by 0 bases, with 7 bases between them. Germline V gives CDR1 SGHTA, CDR2 FQGNSA. The CDR3 spans 13 residues. The study's findings and limits: Ankylosing spondylitis blood appeared to carry a characteristic TCR beta motif of roughly eight highly homologous variants. Disease-associated clonotypes exhibited CD8+ identity and were relatively infrequent in peripheral blood.

TCRdb fed the 5' RACE reads into MiXCR, producing one record per CDR3 protein. The sample lists 150,000 to 200,000 distinct CDR3 sequences; over 10% were seen once. This clonotype was recorded many times. Its antigen is currently unknown. Input material: blood, either unsorted or a sorted T cell fraction (not recorded which). This TCR was sampled from a female donor with ankylosing spondylitis or in good health (not recorded which). The rearrangement links TRBV7-2 to TRBJ1-1; D is unresolved. The CDR3 nucleotides are TGTGCCAGCAGCGCGATACTGAACACTGAAGCTTTCTTT. The encoded protein is CASSAILNTEAFF. Complete variable domain (other parts from reference TRBV7-2 and TRBJ1-1): GAGVSQSPSNKVTEKGKDVELRCDPISGHTALYWYRQSLGQGLEFLIYFQGNSAPDKSGLPSDRFSAERTGGSVSTLTIQRTQQEDSAVYLCASSAILNTEAFFGQGTRLTVV.